This is a list of T cell receptor beta chains from one sample in a study of identical twins. MiXCR was run by TCRdb on the 5' RACE reads, yielding one entry per CDR3 protein. The sample has 1.5 million to 2 million distinct CDR3 sequences, 25% to 35% seen once; the top ten hold approximately 0.29%. The sequenced material came from cord blood. These receptor sequences come from a newborn girl in good health. Both conserved end residues are part of each CDR3. A D gene is named only where the DNA matches it firmly. Clone size is given for some rows only: seen once, a few or many times, or a class if the clone is expanded.

v_gene	abundance	j_gene	d_gene	CDR3aa	CDR3nt
TRBV11-2	.	TRBJ2-5	TRBD1	CASSLAPTGDETQYF	TGTGCCAGCAGCTTAGCCCCGACAGGGGACGAGACCCAGTACTTC
TRBV5-1	.	TRBJ2-3	.	CASSLGSVGFGDTQYF	TGCGCCAGCAGCTTGGGGAGCGTGGGCTTCGGAGATACGCAGTATTTT
TRBV18	.	TRBJ2-3	.	CASSPLGTTDTQYF	TGTGCCAGCTCACCACTAGGGACCACAGATACGCAGTATTTT
TRBV20-1	.	TRBJ2-4	TRBD1	CSGVPGQGNIQYF	TGCAGTGGCGTACCGGGACAGGGGAACATTCAGTACTTC
TRBV11-1	.	TRBJ2-5	TRBD2	CASSLAPTSGYNEQYF	TGTGCCAGCAGCTTAGCGCCGACTAGCGGCTACAATGAGCAGTACTTC
TRBV4-1	.	TRBJ2-7	TRBD1	CASSQVDRVEQYF	TGCGCCAGCAGCCAAGTGGACAGGGTCGAGCAGTACTTC
TRBV12-3/TRBV12-4	.	TRBJ1-6	.	CASSLHRGNSPLHF	TGTGCCAGCAGTTTACACCGGGGTAATTCACCCCTCCACTTT
TRBV20-1	.	TRBJ1-4	TRBD1	CSARDPGTGSEKLFF	TGCAGTGCTAGAGATCCCGGGACAGGGAGTGAAAAACTGTTTTTT
TRBV12-3/TRBV12-4	.	TRBJ1-1	TRBD1	CASSFLGQGLNTEAFF	TGTGCCAGCAGTTTTCTGGGACAGGGGTTGAACACTGAAGCTTTCTTT
TRBV2	few	TRBJ1-5	TRBD1	CASSFFWTGSNQPQHF	TGTGCCAGCAGTTTTTTTTGGACAGGGAGCAATCAGCCCCAGCATTTT
TRBV7-8	few	TRBJ2-3	TRBD2	CASSWLSGGRDTQYF	TGTGCCAGCAGCTGGCTCTCGGGGGGGCGGGATACGCAGTATTTT
TRBV7-9	few	TRBJ2-1	.	CASSLAYSQFF	TGTGCCAGCAGCTTAGCCTATTCGCAGTTCTTC
TRBV7-8	once	TRBJ2-7	.	CASSSGRSPYNEQYF	TGTGCCAGCAGCTCCGGGAGATCACCCTACAATGAGCAGTACTTC
TRBV5-1	few	TRBJ2-7	TRBD2	CASSWRLAGSYEQYF	TGCGCCAGCAGCTGGCGACTAGCGGGGTCCTACGAGCAGTACTTC
TRBV5-1	.	TRBJ2-3	.	CASSTPTSTDTQYF	TGCGCCAGCAGCACCCCGACCAGCACAGATACGCAGTATTTT